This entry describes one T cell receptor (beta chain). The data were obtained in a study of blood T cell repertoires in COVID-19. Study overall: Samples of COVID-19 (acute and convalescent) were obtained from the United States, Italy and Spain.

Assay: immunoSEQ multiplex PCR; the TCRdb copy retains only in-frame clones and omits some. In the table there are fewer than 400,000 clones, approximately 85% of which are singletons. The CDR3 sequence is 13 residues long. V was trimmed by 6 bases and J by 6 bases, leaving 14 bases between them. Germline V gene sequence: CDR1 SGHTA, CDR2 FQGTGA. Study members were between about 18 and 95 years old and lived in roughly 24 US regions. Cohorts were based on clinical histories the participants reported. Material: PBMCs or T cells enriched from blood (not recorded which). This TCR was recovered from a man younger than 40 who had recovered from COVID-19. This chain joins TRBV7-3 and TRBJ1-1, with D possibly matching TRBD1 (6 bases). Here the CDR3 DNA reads TGTGCCAGCAGAACAACAGGGTTTGCTGAAGCTTTCTTT. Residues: CASRTTGFAEAFF. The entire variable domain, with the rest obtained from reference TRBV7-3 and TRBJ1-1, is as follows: GAGVSQTPSNKVTEKGKYVELRCDPISGHTALYWYRQSLGQGPEFLIYFQGTGAADDSGLPNDRFFAVRPEGSVSTLKIQRTERGDSAVYLCASRTTGFAEAFFGQGTRLTVV.